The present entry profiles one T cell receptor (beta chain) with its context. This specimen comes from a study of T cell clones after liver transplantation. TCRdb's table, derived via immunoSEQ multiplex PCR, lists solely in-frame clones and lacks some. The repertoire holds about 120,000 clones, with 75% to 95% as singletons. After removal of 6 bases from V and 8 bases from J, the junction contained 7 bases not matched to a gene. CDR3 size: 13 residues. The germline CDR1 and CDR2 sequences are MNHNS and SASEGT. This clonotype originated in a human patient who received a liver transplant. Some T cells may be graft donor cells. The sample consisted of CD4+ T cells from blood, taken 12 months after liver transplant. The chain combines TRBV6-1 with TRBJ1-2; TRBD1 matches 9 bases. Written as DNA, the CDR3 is TGTGCCAGCAGATACACAGGGGGCGAGGGCTACACCTTC. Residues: CASRYTGGEGYTF.